Listed below are T cell receptor beta chains from one sample, sequenced in a study of T cell responses to AZD1222 COVID-19 vaccine. This table comes from immunoSEQ multiplex PCR, and its TCRdb copy is limited to in-frame clones, with some not included. Among roughly 150,000 clones, about 90% were seen once, and the ten largest hold 1.3%. Sequenced material: peripheral blood, taken on day 0 of AZD1222 vaccination. The source is an adult in good health. CDR3s include the opening cysteine and the closing phenylalanine or tryptophan. A D gene is named only where the DNA matches it firmly. Part of the rows lack a size; the others show once, few, many or a class for expanded clones.

j_gene,d_gene,v_gene,abundance,CDR3aa,CDR3nt
TRBJ1-2,-,TRBV7-7,-,CASSWPQGTKYGYTF,TGTGCTAGCAGCTGGCCCCAGGGGACGAAGTATGGCTACACCTTC
TRBJ1-3,-,TRBV5-1,once,CASSPRGSGNTIYF,TGCGCCAGCAGCCCCCGGGGATCTGGAAACACCATATATTTT
TRBJ2-1,-,TRBV11-2,-,CASSLGLNNEQFF,TGTGCCAGCAGCCTCGGACTTAACAATGAGCAGTTCTTC
TRBJ2-1,TRBD1,TRBV12-5,-,CASGFGQGAMSEQFF,TGTGCTAGTGGTTTCGGACAGGGGGCGATGAGTGAGCAGTTCTTC
TRBJ2-5,-,TRBV11-1,-,CASSITRTVQETQYF,TGTGCCAGCAGCATTACGCGGACAGTCCAAGAGACCCAGTACTTC
TRBJ2-5,-,TRBV25-1,-,CASSESGETQYF,TGTGCCAGCAGTGAGAGCGGAGAGACCCAGTACTTC
TRBJ1-5,TRBD1,TRBV19,-,CASSPQTGGSNQPQHF,TGTGCCAGTAGTCCCCAAACAGGGGGTAGCAATCAGCCCCAGCATTTT
TRBJ2-7,TRBD1,TRBV7-2,-,CASSSGTVSYEQYF,TGTGCCAGCAGCTCCGGGACAGTCTCCTACGAGCAGTACTTC
TRBJ1-1,-,TRBV6-5,-,CASSYPGIGTEAFF,TGTGCCAGCAGTTACCCGGGGATCGGCACTGAAGCTTTCTTT
TRBJ1-3,-,TRBV28,-,CASSLGGAQGNTIYF,TGTGCCAGCAGTTTGGGGGGGGCGCAGGGAAACACCATATATTTT
TRBJ1-6,TRBD1,TRBV5-5,-,CASSLGLMAGGSPLHF,TGTGCCAGCAGCTTGGGATTGATGGCAGGGGGATCACCCCTCCACTTT
TRBJ1-2,-,TRBV15,-,CATSRGDPGAGYTF,TGTGCCACCAGCAGAGGGGATCCGGGCGCTGGCTACACCTTC
TRBJ1-2,TRBD1,TRBV30,-,CAWSVGTAYGYTF,TGTGCCTGGAGTGTAGGGACAGCCTATGGCTACACCTTC
TRBJ1-2,TRBD1,TRBV6-5,-,CASTDRGRRGYTF,TGTGCCAGCACCGACAGGGGGCGGCGTGGCTACACCTTC
TRBJ2-1,TRBD1,TRBV30,-,CAWREPGQSYNEQFF,TGTGCCTGGAGGGAACCGGGACAGAGCTACAATGAGCAGTTCTTC
TRBJ1-6,TRBD1,TRBV28,-,CASSLGQANSPLHF,TGTGCCAGCAGTCTAGGACAGGCCAATTCACCCCTCCACTTT
TRBJ1-3,-,TRBV2,-,CASSAGDGNTIYF,TGTGCCAGCAGTGCAGGGGACGGAAACACCATATATTTT
TRBJ1-5,-,TRBV25-1,-,CARSRQTNQPQHF,TGTGCCAGATCGCGACAGACTAATCAGCCCCAGCATTTT
TRBJ2-2,-,TRBV18,-,CASYDAGELFF,TGTGCCAGCTACGATGCCGGGGAGCTGTTTTTT
TRBJ1-4,-,TRBV18,-,CASSPTVVTVSNEKLFF,TGTGCCAGCTCACCCACGGTAGTTACGGTCTCTAATGAAAAACTGTTTTTT
TRBJ1-2,-,TRBV28,few,CATGGREYGYTF,TGTGCCACCGGGGGGCGGGAGTATGGCTACACCTTC
TRBJ2-1,-,TRBV30,-,CAWSVLMGREQFF,TGTGCCTGGAGTGTACTTATGGGGCGTGAGCAGTTCTTC
TRBJ2-3,TRBD2,TRBV2,-,CASSDRLAGGTDTQYF,TGTGCCAGCAGTGACCGGCTAGCGGGGGGCACAGATACGCAGTATTTT
TRBJ1-6,TRBD1,TRBV6-1,-,CASSEQGALSPLHF,TGTGCCAGCAGTGAACAGGGGGCGCTTTCACCCCTCCACTTT
TRBJ1-2,TRBD1,TRBV30,-,CAWSRQGNGGYTF,TGTGCCTGGAGTCGACAGGGAAACGGGGGCTACACCTTC
TRBJ2-2,-,TRBV3-1/TRBV3-2,-,CASRAQGAGELFF,TGTGCCAGCAGAGCCCAGGGCGCCGGGGAGCTGTTTTTT
TRBJ2-3,-,TRBV7-8,-,CASSLAVGVLTDTQYF,TGTGCCAGCAGCTTAGCGGTGGGGGTACTAACAGATACGCAGTATTTT
TRBJ1-5,-,TRBV7-9,-,CASTPGGSNQPQHF,TGTGCCAGCACCCCAGGTGGGTCTAATCAGCCCCAGCATTTT
TRBJ1-1,-,TRBV3-1/TRBV3-2,-,CASSRVNTEAFF,TGTGCCAGCTCAAGGGTGAACACTGAAGCTTTCTTT
TRBJ2-5,TRBD1,TRBV5-1,-,CASSKGQGIETQYF,TGCGCCAGCAGCAAAGGACAGGGGATAGAGACCCAGTACTTC
TRBJ2-1,TRBD2,TRBV6-1,-,CASSERAGGLLGNEQFF,TGTGCCAGCAGTGAACGGGCGGGGGGGCTTTTGGGCAATGAGCAGTTCTTC
TRBJ1-2,-,TRBV7-9,-,CASSPRNSRGSYYGYTF,TGTGCCAGCAGCCCTCGGAATTCCAGGGGCTCCTACTATGGCTACACCTTC
TRBJ1-5,-,TRBV5-3,-,CARSLGIGAFTINQPQHF,TGTGCCAGAAGCTTGGGTATAGGCGCCTTCACTATTAATCAGCCCCAGCATTTT
TRBJ2-7,TRBD1,TRBV27,-,CASSYSGGARYEQYF,TGTGCCAGCAGTTACTCAGGGGGCGCCAGGTACGAGCAGTACTTC
TRBJ1-5,-,TRBV21-1,-,CASRGQLKGALGNQPQHF,TGTGCCAGCAGAGGGCAATTGAAGGGGGCGCTGGGCAATCAGCCCCAGCATTTT